This T cell receptor beta chain was identified during a study of graft-versus-host responses after intestinal transplantation. Whole-study context: Each of the recipients got a multivisceral, liver-intestinal, or isolated intestinal transplant.

Bone marrow was aspirated after transplant. It came from the posterior iliac crest or another site. On this clone: The antigen is unknown.

Study-wide points: After transplant, early declines in HvG clones were associated with peak levels of circulating GvH clones. Elevated graft-versus-host to host-versus-graft clonal ratios in allografts were recorded for patients with graft-donor T cell macrochimerism.

V was pared by 5 bases and J by 2 bases, with 10 bases between. This CDR3 has 14 amino acids. Germline V gene lookup returns CDR1 SGHRS and CDR2 YFSETQ. Libraries were prepared by immunoSEQ multiplex PCR; TCRdb keeps only in-frame clonotypes and omits some of them. The profile shows some 70,000 clones, just under 95% of them singletons. The V and J genes are TRBV5-1 and TRBJ2-2; D is perhaps TRBD1 (6 bases). This receptor was taken from a human patient who received an intestinal transplant, so some T cells may come from the graft donor. Sequenced here: bone marrow, sampled around 720 days after intestinal transplantation. The CDR3 coding sequence is TGCGCCAGCAGTACGACAGGAAACACCGGGGAGCTGTTTTTT. The encoded protein is CASSTTGNTGELFF.